This T cell receptor beta chain was identified during a study of cytomegalovirus exposure and HLA in healthy donors. Study findings and constraints: The investigators catalogued some 160 TCR beta chains as cytomegalovirus-associated.

As to this clone: Its antigen is not known.

Primers for the PCR totalled 60 Vbeta and 13 Jbeta. Data came from immunoSEQ multiplex PCR; TCRdb stores just in-frame clones and leaves some out. The profile shows about 250,000 clones, more than 70% of them singletons. This CDR3 region has 14 residues. CDR1 is SGHTA, CDR2 FQGTGA, per germline. The J segment lost 9 bases and the V segment lost 3 bases, leaving 5 bases of the junction unmatched. This sequence joins TRBV7-3 and TRBJ1-6; 7 nucleotides align to TRBD1. The source is a boy aged 10-17 years in good health and CMV-seronegative. Sequences were obtained from PBMCs. CDR3 nucleotide sequence: TGTGCCAGCAGCTTGACAGGGTCGGGTTCACCCCTCCACTTT. Its protein is CASSLTGSGSPLHF. Variable domain in full (rest from reference TRBV7-3 and TRBJ1-6): GAGVSQTPSNKVTEKGKYVELRCDPISGHTALYWYRQSLGQGPEFLIYFQGTGAADDSGLPNDRFFAVRPEGSVSTLKIQRTERGDSAVYLCASSLTGSGSPLHFGNGTRLTVT.